Below, 20 T cell receptor beta chains from the same sample are listed, as sequenced in a study of blood T cell repertoires in COVID-19. Here immunoSEQ multiplex PCR was the method, and the copy in TCRdb shows in-frame clones only, minus some. Among some 140,000 clones listed, around 88% were seen once. The sequenced sample consisted of peripheral blood. The receptors come from a woman aged 45-65 years who had recovered from COVID-19.

This chain links TRBV29-1 with TRBJ2-7; 7 bases match TRBD2. Germline CDR1 and CDR2: SQVTM and ANQGSEA. The CDR3 has 15 amino acids. The V and J ends lost 5 bases and 6 bases, in that order; junction bases with no gene match: 16. The CDR3 DNA is TGCAGCGTTCTCATTGGGGGAGGGGCCGCAGGCGAGCAGTACTTC. It encodes CSVLIGGGAAGEQYF.

The V call is TRBV6-5, the J call TRBJ2-3; possible D gene TRBD2, 6 bases. The CDR3 is 12 amino acids. Trimming pared 8 bases from V and 6 bases from J, leaving 12 bases between. CDR1 MNHEY and CDR2 SVGAGI come from the germline V gene. The CDR3 loop reads CASSRRGDTQYF. Here the CDR3 DNA reads TGTGCCAGCTCCCGCCGGGGGGATACGCAGTATTTT.

The chain joins TRBV4-2 to TRBJ2-1; D call uncertain. V was cut by 4 bases and J by 0 bases, with 10 bases left in between. Germline CDR1 reads LGHNA; CDR2 reads YNFKEQ. The CDR3 is made up of 15 amino acids. CDR3 residues: CASSLTYPSYNEQFF. The CDR3 DNA sequence: TGTGCCAGCAGCCTGACATACCCCTCCTACAATGAGCAGTTCTTC.

The chain is built from TRBV5-5 and TRBJ2-1; possible D gene TRBD1, 6 bases. The CDR3 spans 17 residues. Germline V gene data show CDR1 as SGHKS and CDR2 as YYEKEE (reference sequence). Trimming took 2 bases from V and 4 from J, leaving 19 bases between them. The DNA for the CDR3 is TGTGCCAGCAGCTTTTCAATTGCCGGGACAACATACAATGAGCAGTTCTTC. Protein: CASSFSIAGTTYNEQFF.

The chain carries TRBV30 and TRBJ1-4, with 8 bases aligning to TRBD1. This CDR3 spans 14 amino acids. J gave up 7 bases and V 2 bases, and 6 bases lay outside the gene matches. Germline V CDR1 and CDR2: GTSNPN, SVGIG (reference sequence). The CDR3 coding sequence is TGTGCCTGGAGTCCAGGGGGCTGGGGTGAAAAACTGTTTTTT. Translated, it gives CAWSPGGWGEKLFF.

The CDR3 region is CASMEDLAKNIQYF. Written as DNA, the CDR3 is TGTGCCAGTATGGAGGATTTAGCCAAAAACATTCAGTACTTC. This sequence joins TRBV19 and TRBJ2-4, with D perhaps matching TRBD2 (5 bases). CDR1 LNHDA and CDR2 SQIVND come from the germline V gene (reference sequence). The V gene lost 7 bases and the J gene lost 0 bases, with 10 bases spanning the gap. The CDR3 loop spans 14 amino acids.

This clone has only a few counts. The chain has TRBV6-5 and TRBJ1-6; D remains ambiguous. This CDR3 spans 15 amino acids. Germline CDR1 MNHEY, CDR2 SVGAGI. The germline V and J ends were trimmed by 4 bases and 10 bases, with 17 bases remaining between them. CDR3 region: CASSLRKSLGSPLHF. The CDR3 bases are TGTGCCAGCAGTTTGCGTAAAAGTCTAGGCTCACCCCTCCACTTT.

The rearrangement uses TRBV5-4 and TRBJ2-3, with TRBD2 matching over 15 bases. The V segment lost 3 bases and the J segment 1 base; nucleotides outside the gene matches: 6. There are 18 residues in the CDR3. The germline V gene encodes CDR1 SGHNT and CDR2 YYREEE (reference sequence). The CDR3 DNA is TGTGCCAGCAGCTCGCGGACTAGCGGGAGGGCCGGCACAGATACGCAGTATTTT. This translates into CASSSRTSGRAGTDTQYF.

V usage is TRBV24-1 and J usage is TRBJ2-3; D remains ambiguous. Germline V lookup: CDR1 KGHDR, CDR2 SFDVKD. The CDR3 sequence is 13 residues long. The V and J ends lost 8 bases and 2 bases respectively, with 10 bases between them. The DNA for the CDR3 is TGTGCCACCACGGGTAGCCTCACAGATACGCAGTATTTT. Translated: CATTGSLTDTQYF.

The chain carries TRBV10-3 and TRBJ2-7; TRBD2 agrees at 9 bases. V was clipped by 9 bases and J by 4 bases; unmatched bases: 7. The CDR3 extends over 13 amino acids. Per the germline V gene, CDR1 is ENHRY and CDR2 is SYGVKD. The CDR3 region is CAIGGLAGYEQYF. The CDR3 bases are TGTGCCATTGGAGGGCTAGCGGGATACGAGCAGTACTTC.

The genes are TRBV11-2 and TRBJ1-1; weak D call: TRBD1 (5 bases). The CDR3 extends over 14 amino acids. V shed 6 bases and J shed 0 bases, with 11 bases lying between them. Germline CDR1 is SGHAT and CDR2 is FQNNGV. Here the CDR3 DNA reads TGTGCCAGCAGTCTTACAGGCTTGAACACTGAAGCTTTCTTT. Residues: CASSLTGLNTEAFF.

This rearrangement joins TRBV11-2 to TRBJ2-2; the match to TRBD1 covers 8 bases. After removal of 4 bases from V and 6 bases from J, the junction contained 1 base not matched to a gene. Germline values: CDR1 SGHAT, CDR2 FQNNGV. The CDR3 length is 13 residues. The CDR3 reads CASSSQGAGELFF. The CDR3 DNA reads as TGTGCCAGCAGCTCACAGGGGGCCGGGGAGCTGTTTTTT.

The rearrangement uses TRBV29-1 and TRBJ1-2; no clear D. The CDR3 is 12 amino acids. In germline, CDR1 is SQVTM, CDR2 ANQGSEA. The V end was cut by 4 bases, the J end by 3 bases, with 9 bases between. The CDR3 DNA sequence: TGCAGCGTTGGAGAGGGAGACTATGGCTACACCTTC. Its protein is CSVGEGDYGYTF.

The chain employs TRBV30 and TRBJ2-4, with TRBD2 matching 11 bases. With V trimmed by 1 base and J by 5 bases, 4 bases remained unmatched. CDR1 and CDR2 from the germline V gene are GTSNPN and SVGIG (reference sequence). This CDR3 contains 15 residues. As DNA, the CDR3 is TGTGCCTGGAGTGGGGTGGGACTAGCGGAAAACATTCAGTACTTC. Translating it yields CAWSGVGLAENIQYF.

The genes are TRBV5-6 and TRBJ1-3, with D possibly TRBD1 on 6 matching bases. The CDR3 has 15 amino acids. V was cut by 10 bases and J by 3 bases, with 20 bases left in between. Per the germline V gene, CDR1 is SGHDT and CDR2 is YYEEEE. CDR3 sequence: CAASSAGGYGNTIYF. The CDR3 DNA sequence: TGTGCCGCGTCATCGGCTGGGGGCTATGGAAACACCATATATTTT. Variable domain in full (rest from reference TRBV5-6 and TRBJ1-3): DAGVTQSPTHLIKTRGQQVTLRCSPKSGHDTVSWYQQALGQGPQFIFQYYEEEERQRGNFPDRFSGHQFPNYSSELNVNALLLGDSALYLCAASSAGGYGNTIYFGEGSWLTVV.

This clone was observed a handful of times. The chain is built from TRBV2 and TRBJ2-3; D might be TRBD2 (6 bases). V was shortened by 3 bases and J by 3 bases, with 13 bases between the two germline ends. CDR1 SNHLY and CDR2 FYNNEI come from the germline V gene. CDR3 length: 15 residues. CDR3 in DNA: TGTGCCAGCAGTGATTACGGGAGTTTAACAGATACGCAGTATTTT. It codes for CASSDYGSLTDTQYF.

V is TRBV5-1 and J is TRBJ1-2; TRBD1 matches at 7 bases. CDR1 and CDR2 from the germline V gene are SGHRS and YFSETQ. The V and J ends lost 4 bases and 4 bases, in that order; junction bases with no gene match: 10. The CDR3 is 15 amino acids. The CDR3 DNA reads as TGCGCCAGCAGCCGAAACAGGGGCCGGGTCTATGGCTACACCTTC. Amino acid sequence: CASSRNRGRVYGYTF.

The CDR3 loop is CASRDSRQGDGGYTF. In nucleotides, the CDR3 is TGTGCCAGCAGAGATTCGCGACAGGGGGATGGCGGCTACACCTTC. This chain links TRBV28 with TRBJ1-2; 9 bases are shared with TRBD1. The CDR3 sequence is 15 residues long. The junction had 13 bases not matched to a gene; V was cut back by 6 bases and J by 8 bases. Germline CDR1 and CDR2: MDHEN and SYDVKM.

V is TRBV4-3 and J is TRBJ2-7; TRBD2 aligns across 8 bases. V lost 0 bases to trimming and J lost 1 base; unmatched junction nucleotides: 5. The CDR3 length is 16 residues. Germline V gene data show CDR1 as LGHNA and CDR2 as YSLEER. This CDR3 is CASSQDSTSGSYEQYF. DNA of the CDR3: TGCGCCAGCAGCCAAGATAGTACTAGCGGATCCTACGAGCAGTACTTC.

The rearrangement links TRBV3-1 (or the pseudogene TRBV3-2) to TRBJ2-3; 11 bases line up with TRBD2. The CDR3 is made up of 15 amino acids. Trimming removed 3 bases from V and 5 bases from J; junction bases left unmatched: 4. Germline V gene sequence: CDR1 LGHDT, CDR2 YNNKEL (reference sequence). This CDR3 is CASSHLAGGGDTQYF. DNA of the CDR3: TGTGCCAGCAGCCACCTAGCGGGGGGTGGAGATACGCAGTATTTT.